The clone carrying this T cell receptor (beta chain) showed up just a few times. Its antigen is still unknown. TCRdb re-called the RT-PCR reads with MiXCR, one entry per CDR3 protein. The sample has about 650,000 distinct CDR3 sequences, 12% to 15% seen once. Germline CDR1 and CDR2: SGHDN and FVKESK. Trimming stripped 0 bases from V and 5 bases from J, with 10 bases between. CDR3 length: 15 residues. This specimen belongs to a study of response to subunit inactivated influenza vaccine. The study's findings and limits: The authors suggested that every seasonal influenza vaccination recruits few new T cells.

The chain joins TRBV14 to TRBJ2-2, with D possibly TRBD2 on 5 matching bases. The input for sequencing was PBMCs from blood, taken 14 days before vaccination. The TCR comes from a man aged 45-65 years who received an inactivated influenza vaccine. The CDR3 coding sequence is TGTGCCAGCAGCCAAGATCTTTGGAGGACCGGGGAGCTGTTTTTT. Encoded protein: CASSQDLWRTGELFF. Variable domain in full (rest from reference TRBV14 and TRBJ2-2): EAGVTQFPSHSVIEKGQTVTLRCDPISGHDNLYWYRRVMGKEIKFLLHFVKESKQDESGMPNNRFLAERTGGTYSTLKVQPAELEDSGVYFCASSQDLWRTGELFFGEGSRLTVL.